This T cell receptor beta chain was found in a study of blood T cell repertoires in COVID-19 (TCRdb year 2020). At the level of the whole study: The collaborator samples originated in the United States, Italy and Spain and spanned the acute and convalescent phases of COVID-19. Where HLA class I and class II types were available, the types were taken from metadata supplied by the sample provider, not from assay-based typing. The repertoires were released in a freely available public database intended as a resource for research on the immune response to SARS-CoV-2. Nearly every sample came with metadata listing a de-identified subject ID, COVID-19 status, age in years and sex. Samples came from the ongoing ImmuneRACE study (first 160 participants) plus 1,254 subjects from 6 global collaborators. Deeply sampled blood TCRbeta repertoires from subjects exposed to, actively infected with, or recovered from COVID-19 were included in the dataset. The prospective study material was composed of cDNA or gDNA derived from T cells, B-cell-depleted T cells, or PBMCs.

Concerning this clone: No cognate antigen has been identified for it. The record has no base qualities; no much larger clone is one base away.

V gives up 3 bases and J gives up 6 bases, and the segment between their germline ends measures 14 bases. CDR1 KGHSH and CDR2 LQKENI are derived from the germline V gene. The CDR3 contains 15 residues, cysteine and phenylalanine counted. The CDR3 DNA has 45 bases and is translated from base 1. TCRbeta CDR3 regions were amplified from genomic DNA using the immunoSEQ Assay, a bias-controlled multiplex PCR. Turning to the authors' computational methods: The number of nucleated cells in each sample was estimated from the amplification of reference gene primers within the assay. To quantify the absolute abundance of each unique TCRbeta CDR3 rearrangement, sequence reads were collapsed and filtered. Productive Simpson clonality was computed per sample as the square root of Simpson's diversity index over productive rearrangements. TCRdb limited this immuneACCESS table to in-frame rearrangements with V and J called. A share of clones is missing; checked studies link under half to unresolved V genes, and the rest is unexplained. That table furnishes V, J and clone size, whereas the DNA furnished D and trimming. The sample yields about 290,000 clones; about nine tenths were counted once. The ten largest clones capture 1.7% of the sample.

Study-wide findings and limitations: Clinical and demographic metadata were provided uncurated, with the amount varying by source and participant.

Participants in the prospective study were aged roughly 18 to 100 years, lived in 24 United States geographic areas, and enrolled through a virtual design. In the prospective study, participants were assigned to cohorts based on the clinical history participants reported in a screening survey and a study questionnaire. Recovered participants in ImmuneRACE Cohort 3 were defined as having two consecutive negative NP/OP PCR tests, clearance from a healthcare professional, or resolution of symptoms. Mobile phlebotomists in the prospective study collected whole blood, serum and a nasopharyngeal or oropharyngeal swab from every participant. Prospective study participants could optionally give additional blood draws and questionnaires over an approximately two-month period. Before DNA extraction, prospective study blood samples were shipped either frozen or at room temperature.

This clonotype originated in a middle-aged woman who had recovered from COVID-19. The rearrangement joined TRBV18 to TRBJ1-4; 6 matching bases give a weak D call of TRBD1. The sample taken for sequencing was PBMCs or T cells enriched from blood (not recorded which). The DNA sequence is TGTGCCAGCTCACCCCGGACAGCCCAAGATGAAAAACTGTTTTTT. It specifies CASSPRTAQDEKLFF. The full variable domain, with segments outside the CDR3 supplied by the reference TRBV18 and TRBJ1-4 proteins, appears as NAGVMQNPRHLVRRRGQEARLRCSPMKGHSHVYWYRQLPEEGLKFMVYLQKENIIDESGMPKERFSAEFPKEGPSILRIQQVVRGDSAAYFCASSPRTAQDEKLFFGSGTQLSVL.